The clone carrying this TCR beta chain was counted between two and nine times. The data were obtained in a study of neoadjuvant anti-PD-1 for oral cavity cancer. Documented time point: after neoadjuvant nivolumab, at surgical resection. TCRdb keeps only in-frame clones here, not all; method: immunoSEQ multiplex PCR. The sample yields roughly 7,800 clones, around 57% seen once. The specimen was PBMCs, collected after nivolumab (anti-PD-1) treatment. The TCR sequence derives from a person between 40 and 85 years old with oral cavity squamous cell carcinoma.

The CDR3 DNA is TGTGCCAGTAGTTTGTGGACTGGGGACACTGAAGCTTTCTTT. Encoded protein: CASSLWTGDTEAFF. This rearrangement joins TRBV19 to TRBJ1-1; D is unclear. CDR1 and CDR2 (germline): LNHDA, SQIVND (reference sequence). V was trimmed by 5 bases and J by 3 bases, leaving 13 bases between them. This CDR3 contains 14 residues. The full variable domain, rest sourced from reference TRBV19 and TRBJ1-1, is DGGITQSPKYLFRKEGQNVTLSCEQNLNHDAMYWYRQDPGQGLRLIYYSQIVNDFQKGDIAEGYSVSREKKESFPLTVTSAQKNPTAFYLCASSLWTGDTEAFFGQGTRLTVV.